This entry features one T cell receptor beta chain sequence. The entry originates in a study of blood T cells in healthy people across ages. With a J-beta primer mix and a sample-barcoded 5' primer, a second PCR ran about 7 to 12 cycles. TCRdb re-called the 5' RACE reads through MiXCR, storing one row per CDR3 protein. Of 1.8 million or so distinct CDR3 sequences in the sample, about 39% were seen once. CDR3 size: 14 residues. Looked up from germline, CDR1 is SGHTA and CDR2 is FQGTGA. V was clipped by 11 bases and J by 8 bases, with 24 bases between them. The sequence was obtained from a human donor in good health. The sequenced sample was blood. This chain connects TRBV7-3 to TRBJ1-2; D is possibly TRBD1 (5 bases). CDR3 amino acids: CAGNPDPAGFGYTF. CDR3 coding DNA: TGTGCCGGCAACCCGGACCCCGCAGGGTTCGGCTACACCTTC.